The sequence of this T cell receptor (beta chain) was determined in a study of metastatic and nonmetastatic thyroid tumors. Study-wide background: Repertoire comparison spanned blood and tumor or nodule tissue of malignant and benign thyroid patients.

Whole-study results and caveats: Benign nodules were reported to have significantly lower TCR beta diversity than malignant thyroid tumors, in blood and tumor.

None of the patients had undergone any treatment ahead of thyroid surgery. With MiXCR, TCRdb called clones anew from the PCR reads. This table holds fewer than 8,500 clones, around two fifths found once. This clone occurred a few times. No antigen is known for it. Sequencing was carried out using tumor tissue. The sequence was obtained from a female donor with papillary thyroid cancer or a benign thyroid nodule (not recorded which). Some clones in this sample may be carry-over from other donors' samples.

CDR3 sequence reads: CASSLQGDGNQPQHF. DNA for the CDR3: TGTGCCAGCAGCCTACAGGGGGATGGCAATCAGCCCCAGCATTTT. The chain is built from TRBV3-1 and TRBJ1-5; 8 positions match TRBD1. Germline lookup yields CDR1 LGHDT and CDR2 YNNKEL (reference sequence). The CDR3 is 15 residues long. Trimming removed 4 bases from V and 2 bases from J; junction bases left unmatched: 4.